The next 20 T cell receptor beta chains were all read from a single sample in a study of blood T cell repertoires in COVID-19. Profiled with immunoSEQ multiplex PCR; TCRdb holds only in-frame clones, not every one. The sample has roughly 250,000 clones, approximately 84% seen once. Sequencing was carried out using peripheral blood. The receptors were sampled from a man aged 45-60 years with active or convalescent COVID-19.

This clone has a handful of counts. This sequence joins TRBV7-8 and TRBJ2-7, with 11 nucleotides matching TRBD1. Germline CDR1 reads SGHVS; CDR2 reads FQNEAQ. The CDR3 is 15 residues long. With 1 base clipped from V and 6 bases from J, the junction kept 5 bases outside the gene matches. In DNA form, the CDR3 reads TGTGCCAGCAGCTTAGTAGGACAGGGGGCTGGCGAGCAGTACTTC. It yields the protein CASSLVGQGAGEQYF. Complete variable domain (other parts from reference TRBV7-8 and TRBJ2-7): GAGVSQSPRYKVAKRGQDVALRCDPISGHVSLFWYQQALGQGPEFLTYFQNEAQLDKSGLPSDRFFAERPEGSVSTLKIQRTQQEDSAVYLCASSLVGQGAGEQYFGPGTRLTVT.

The J gene is TRBJ1-1, the V gene TRBV15, with a tentative D call TRBD1 (5 bases). In germline, CDR1 is LNHNV, CDR2 YYDKDF (reference sequence). The V end lost 3 bases, the J end lost 4 bases, and 15 bases lay between the germline ends. This CDR3 has 15 residues. The CDR3 nucleotides are TGTGCCACCAGCAGCCCAGGGTTCGGGGGCACTGAAGCTTTCTTT. Its translation is CATSSPGFGGTEAFF.

Only a few counts were recorded for this clone. This rearrangement joins TRBV2 to TRBJ1-2; D not resolved. Between the trimmed V and J ends, which lost 6 bases and 5 bases, there was a span of 4 bases. Per the germline V gene, CDR1 is SNHLY and CDR2 is FYNNEI. This CDR3 is 10 amino acids long. This CDR3 reads CASRTYGYTF. CDR3 in DNA: TGTGCCAGCAGAACTTATGGCTACACCTTC. Complete variable domain (other parts from reference TRBV2 and TRBJ1-2): EPEVTQTPSHQVTQMGQEVILRCVPISNHLYFYWYRQILGQKVEFLVSFYNNEISEKSEIFDDQFSVERPDGSNFTLKIRSTKLEDSAMYFCASRTYGYTFGSGTRLTVV.

The chain uses TRBV7-9 and TRBJ2-5, with TRBD1 as a possible D gene (6 bases). Germline CDR1 reads SEHNR; CDR2 reads FQNEAQ (reference sequence). V lost 5 bases and J 5 bases, leaving 21 bases between the germline ends. There are 16 residues in the CDR3. The CDR3 reads CASSHRSAQGWETQYF. The CDR3 DNA sequence: TGTGCCAGCAGCCATCGTTCGGCCCAGGGGTGGGAGACCCAGTACTTC.

The chain joins TRBV2 to TRBJ2-2; tentative D call: TRBD1 (6 bases). CDR1 and CDR2 from the germline V gene are SNHLY and FYNNEI. The ends were cut back, 6 bases at V and 1 base at J, with 9 bases in the middle. The length of the CDR3 is 14 residues. The CDR3 region is CASSPTGNTGELFF. The CDR3 DNA follows: TGTGCCAGCAGCCCGACAGGGAACACCGGGGAGCTGTTTTTT.

The V and J genes are TRBV5-8 and TRBJ2-1, with 9 positions matching TRBD2. Germline CDR1 and CDR2: SGHTS and YDEGEE. This CDR3 spans 15 amino acids. The ends lost 3 bases at V and 8 bases at J; junction bases unmatched: 9. CDR3 nucleotides: TGTGCCAGCAGCTCCCGCGGTAGCGGGGGTGATGAGCAGTTCTTC. This encodes CASSSRGSGGDEQFF.

The chain carries TRBV2 and TRBJ2-5, with 8 nucleotides matching TRBD1. Trimming at V came to 6 bases and at J to 4 bases, leaving 10 bases not matched to a gene. This CDR3 is 15 amino acids long. Germline CDR1 reads SNHLY; CDR2 reads FYNNEI. In DNA form, the CDR3 reads TGTGCCAGCAGCCTGACAGGGGATTCGGGAGAGACCCAGTACTTC. Residues: CASSLTGDSGETQYF.

V and J are TRBV4-1 and TRBJ1-6; D may be TRBD1 (6 bases). CDR1 is MGHRA and CDR2 is YSYEKL in the germline V gene. Between the trimmed V and J ends, which lost 2 bases and 10 bases, there was a span of 18 bases. The CDR3 is 16 amino acids. In nucleotides, the CDR3 is TGCGCCAGCAGCCAATATTGGGACGGGACAAAGTCACCCCTCCACTTT. This codes for CASSQYWDGTKSPLHF.

The chain combines TRBV19 with TRBJ2-3; 9 nucleotides agree with TRBD2. Germline V gene data show CDR1 as LNHDA and CDR2 as SQIVND (reference sequence). Trimming removed 6 bases from V and 6 bases from J; junction bases left unmatched: 7. The CDR3 loop spans 14 amino acids. For the CDR3, the DNA is TGTGCCAGTAGCCTAGCGGGGAGAGGGGATACGCAGTATTTT. Translated, it gives CASSLAGRGDTQYF.

This chain links TRBV5-1 with TRBJ2-1; 12 positions agree with TRBD2. The CDR3 length is 17 residues. V shed 3 bases, J shed 7 bases, and the junction held 11 bases outside the gene matches. Germline-derived CDR1 and CDR2 are SGHRS and YFSETQ. In DNA form, the CDR3 reads TGCGCCAGCAGCTCGGAACCTCTAGCGGGGGGGCGAAATGAGCAGTTCTTC. This sequence encodes CASSSEPLAGGRNEQFF.

The chain combines TRBV28 with TRBJ2-5, with D possibly being TRBD1 (6 bases). The CDR3 consists of 14 residues. The germline gives CDR1 MDHEN, CDR2 SYDVKM. The V and J ends lost 6 bases and 5 bases respectively, with 16 bases between them. This chain's CDR3 is CASSLLGGGETQYF. CDR3 sequence (DNA): TGTGCCAGCAGCTTGCTAGGGGGTGGGGAGACCCAGTACTTC.

The chain uses TRBV10-3 and TRBJ2-7; a possible D gene is TRBD1 (6 bases). Germline V lookup: CDR1 ENHRY, CDR2 SYGVKD. V dropped 1 base and J dropped 1 base, with 14 bases sitting between them. This CDR3 comprises 16 residues. CDR3 region: CAISELPPGHSYEQYF. DNA for the CDR3: TGTGCCATCAGTGAGTTACCTCCGGGACATTCCTACGAGCAGTACTTC.

The chain links TRBV7-2 to TRBJ2-3, with a possible D match to TRBD2 (7 bases). Germline V gene sequence: CDR1 SGHTA, CDR2 FQGNSA. The V end lost 2 bases, the J end lost 3 bases, and 12 bases lay between the germline ends. This CDR3 region has 15 residues. CDR3 sequence (DNA): TGTGCCAGCAGCTTAAGGGGGGGCTTTACAGATACGCAGTATTTT. Its translation is CASSLRGGFTDTQYF.

The chain joins TRBV21-1 to TRBJ1-2; the table assigns TRBD1, which was not confirmed against the DNA. TRBV21-1 is a pseudogene locus. The CDR3 is 15 residues long. As DNA, the CDR3 is TGTGCCAGCACAGGGACAGACCAAGGGAGTAATGGCTACACCTTC. Translating it yields CASTGTDQGSNGYTF.

This chain connects TRBV4-1 to TRBJ2-7; unclear D gene. Germline V CDR1 and CDR2: MGHRA, YSYEKL. This CDR3 has 15 amino acids. V lost 1 base and J lost 2, with 12 bases in between. This CDR3 is CASSQALGYTYEQYF. Here the CDR3 DNA reads TGCGCCAGCAGCCAAGCCCTGGGCTACACCTACGAGCAGTACTTC.

This clone was found a few times. The genes are TRBV5-1 and TRBJ1-5; D call uncertain. Germline lookup yields CDR1 SGHRS and CDR2 YFSETQ. V lost 1 base to trimming and J lost 6 bases, with 20 bases between them. The CDR3 contains 17 residues. The CDR3 DNA is TGCGCCAGCAGCTTGACTCCCCCGCGGGTGGGTGCTCAGCCCCAGCATTTT. Amino acid sequence: CASSLTPPRVGAQPQHF.

This chain joins TRBV5-5 and TRBJ1-4, with 8 bases matching TRBD1. This CDR3 is 15 amino acids long. V was clipped by 5 bases and J by 7 bases; unmatched bases: 10. CDR1 is SGHKS, CDR2 YYEKEE, per germline (reference sequence). CDR3 coding DNA: TGTGCCAGCAGGCTCCAGGGGGCCCTGGGTGAAAAACTGTTTTTT. Protein: CASRLQGALGEKLFF.

This chain joins TRBV3-1 (or the pseudogene TRBV3-2) and TRBJ1-1; weak D call: TRBD1 (5 bases). V lost 6 bases and J lost 3, with 11 bases in between. Germline lookup yields CDR1 LGHDT and CDR2 YNNKEL (reference sequence). The CDR3 is 13 amino acids. The CDR3 loop is CASRHVRDTEAFF. CDR3 coding DNA: TGTGCCAGCAGGCACGTCAGGGACACTGAAGCTTTCTTT.

The genes are TRBV2 and TRBJ1-2; 7 nucleotides match TRBD1. The CDR3 loop spans 14 amino acids. V shed 3 bases and J 2 bases; nucleotides not matched to a gene: 3. Germline assignment: CDR1 SNHLY and CDR2 FYNNEI. The CDR3 is CASSEIRGNYGYTF. DNA of the CDR3: TGTGCCAGCAGTGAGATCAGGGGGAACTATGGCTACACCTTC.

The chain couples TRBV28 to TRBJ2-1, with 7 nucleotides matching TRBD2. The J segment lost 3 bases and the V segment lost 8 bases, leaving 7 bases of the junction unmatched. CDR3 size: 14 residues. Looked up from germline, CDR1 is MDHEN and CDR2 is SYDVKM. The CDR3 spells CASLPGGVYNEQFF. CDR3 DNA sequence: TGTGCCAGCCTACCGGGGGGAGTCTACAATGAGCAGTTCTTC.